This T cell receptor beta chain was identified in a study of T cell repertoires in cytomegalovirus infection. TCRdb reanalysed the reads using MiXCR and keeps one entry per CDR3 protein. The data show just under 550,000 distinct CDR3 sequences, with more than 25% seen just once and approximately 13% held by the top ten. In this sample, this clonotype turned up a few times. As yet, its antigen is unknown. CDR1 is LGHNA, CDR2 YSLEER, per germline. With 1 base removed from V and 0 bases from J, the gap between germline ends came to 13 bases. The CDR3 has 17 residues. Study-wide findings and caveats: Accumulated public TCR beta family frequency recognized individuals carrying CMV together with the relevant HLA.

The sequenced sample consisted of PBMCs. The clonotype comes from a human donor in good health (CMV status not recorded). Some clones in this sample may be carry-over from other donors' samples. This chain joins TRBV4-3 and TRBJ1-5, with D perhaps matching TRBD1 (6 bases). CDR3 sequence (DNA): TGCGCCAGCAGCCAAGTAGGGGACACATATAGCAATCAGCCCCAGCATTTT. Translated, it gives CASSQVGDTYSNQPQHF.